This TCR beta chain was identified in a study of blood T cells in healthy people across ages. General study points: Among long-lived donors, naive CD4+ cells were more numerous and diversity higher than in aged donors. Diversity figures based on one million T cells were deemed too low. Nothing was known about donor CMV status, and this possibly confounded expanded clonotype changes.

Looked up from germline, CDR1 is ENHRY and CDR2 is SYGVKD. The CDR3 consists of 17 residues. Trimming took 0 bases from V and 4 from J; bases not matched to a gene: 9. Combining a sample-barcoded 5' primer with a J-beta primer mix, a second PCR ran for about 6 to 11 cycles. The template-switch adaptor, which had 12 random nucleotides, put a tag on each cDNA molecule. TCRdb re-called the 5' RACE reads with MiXCR, one entry per CDR3 protein. The data contain around 1,100,000 distinct CDR3 sequences, roughly two fifths of them singletons. Details on this clonotype: Antigen unknown.

Sequenced input: blood. The sequence was obtained from a man aged 18 to 30 in good health. The genes are TRBV10-3 and TRBJ1-2; 9 bases fit TRBD1. CDR3 DNA sequence: TGTGCCATCAGTGAGTCGTTGGACAGGGGAGTAGGCTATGGCTACACCTTC. Translating gives CAISESLDRGVGYGYTF.